A single sample gave rise to the 3 T cell receptor beta chains below, sequenced in a study of blood T cell repertoires in COVID-19. This table comes from immunoSEQ multiplex PCR, and its TCRdb copy is limited to in-frame clones, with some not included. This sample yields 55,000 to 80,000 clones, of which more than 60% are seen a single time; around 21% belongs to the top ten. The sequenced sample consisted of peripheral blood. The source of these receptors is a woman aged 80 or over with active or convalescent COVID-19.

The genes are TRBV4-2 and TRBJ2-7; maybe TRBD1 (6 bases). Looked up from germline, CDR1 is LGHNA and CDR2 is YNFKEQ. The V gene lost 2 bases and the J gene lost 6 bases, with 11 bases spanning the gap. CDR3 length equals 13 residues. The CDR3 loop is CASSQQQGVEQYF. CDR3 nucleotides: TGTGCCAGCAGCCAACAACAGGGTGTCGAGCAGTACTTC.

The table lists this clone with a few counts. The CDR3 nucleotides are TGTGCCAGCAGCCGAGGACAGCCCTACGAGCAGTACTTC. It encodes CASSRGQPYEQYF. The chain joins TRBV7-9 to TRBJ2-7; the D gene is possibly TRBD1 (6 bases). This CDR3 has 13 residues. The germline V and J ends were trimmed by 5 bases and 2 bases, with 10 bases remaining between them. Germline loops: CDR1 SEHNR, CDR2 FQNEAQ (reference sequence).

The rearrangement joins TRBV12-3 or TRBV12-4 to TRBJ2-1, with TRBD2 as a possible D gene (5 bases). Trimming cost V 1 base and J 10 bases, with 5 bases left between them. This CDR3 has 11 residues. CDR3 nucleotide sequence: TGTGCCAGCAGTTTAGGAGGGGAGCAGTTCTTC. Encoded protein: CASSLGGEQFF.